One sample yielded the 27 T cell receptor beta chains listed below, sequenced in a study of CD4 T cells in relation to SARS-CoV-2 and coronaviruses. Some clones are missing from TCRdb's copy, which holds only in-frame ones; the method was immunoSEQ multiplex PCR. This sample carries about 37,000 clones, approximately 85% of them seen once, and the ten largest clones take approximately 3.1%. The sample consisted of memory CD4+ T cells from PBMCs. Receptor source: an adult with COVID-19.

The V call is TRBV7-8, the J call TRBJ2-1; 8 bases match TRBD2. The CDR3 length is 18 residues. The V gene end was trimmed by 1 base and the J gene end by 2 bases; junction bases not matched to a gene: 10. Germline-derived CDR1 and CDR2 are SGHVS and FQNEAQ. The CDR3 bases are TGTGCCAGCAGCTTAGATAGGCTAGCGGGCCACCCCTACAATGAGCAGTTCTTC. Translated, it gives CASSLDRLAGHPYNEQFF. The variable domain in full, completed from reference TRBV7-8 and TRBJ2-1, reads GAGVSQSPRYKVAKRGQDVALRCDPISGHVSLFWYQQALGQGPEFLTYFQNEAQLDKSGLPSDRFFAERPEGSVSTLKIQRTQQEDSAVYLCASSLDRLAGHPYNEQFFGPGTRLTVL.

The chain carries TRBV28 and TRBJ1-3, with a weak D call TRBD1 (6 bases). Germline assignment: CDR1 MDHEN and CDR2 SYDVKM. CDR3 length: 13 residues. The germline V and J ends were trimmed by 10 bases and 4 bases, with 14 bases remaining between them. The CDR3: CAIQGGRGNTIYF. Here the CDR3 DNA reads TGTGCCATCCAAGGGGGGCGCGGAAACACCATATATTTT. Based on the CDR3 plus reference TRBV28 and TRBJ1-3, the full variable domain is DVKVTQSSRYLVKRTGEKVFLECVQDMDHENMFWYRQDPGLGLRLIYFSYDVKMKEKGDIPEGYSVSREKKERFSLILESASTNQTSMYLCAIQGGRGNTIYFGEGSWLTVV.

The chain is built from TRBV19 and TRBJ1-3; possible D gene TRBD1, 5 bases. V gave up 6 bases and J gave up 2 bases, with 11 bases separating them. Per the germline V gene, CDR1 is LNHDA and CDR2 is SQIVND (reference sequence). The CDR3 spans 14 residues. CDR3 sequence reads: CASRRQLTGNTIYF. Written as DNA, the CDR3 is TGTGCCAGTAGAAGACAGCTGACTGGAAACACCATATATTTT.

The chain has TRBV2 and TRBJ1-5, with 10 bases lining up with TRBD1. Unmatched junction bases numbered 1, after V lost 4 bases and J lost 4 bases. From germline, CDR1 is SNHLY and CDR2 FYNNEI. The CDR3 spans 14 residues. The CDR3 loop is CASSGQGANQPQHF. CDR3 nucleotide sequence: TGTGCCAGCAGTGGACAGGGGGCGAATCAGCCCCAGCATTTT. Using reference TRBV2 and TRBJ1-5 for the parts outside the CDR3, the full variable domain is EPEVTQTPSHQVTQMGQEVILRCVPISNHLYFYWYRQILGQKVEFLVSFYNNEISEKSEIFDDQFSVERPDGSNFTLKIRSTKLEDSAMYFCASSGQGANQPQHFGDGTRLSIL.

This chain connects TRBV7-9 to TRBJ1-5; no clear D. The germline V gene encodes CDR1 SEHNR and CDR2 FQNEAQ (reference sequence). The V end was cut by 5 bases, the J end by 6 bases, with 11 bases between. This CDR3 region has 13 residues. CDR3 DNA: TGTGCCAGCAGCCTCCGGTGGGGTCAGCCCCAGCATTTT. It is translated as CASSLRWGQPQHF.

The chain couples TRBV5-5 to TRBJ1-6, with D tentatively TRBD1 (5 bases). The CDR3 has 16 residues. Trimming stripped 6 bases from V and 0 bases from J, with 13 bases between. Germline CDR1 and CDR2: SGHKS and YYEKEE (reference sequence). The DNA for the CDR3 is TGTGCCAGCAACAGGATCCACTCCTCCTATAATTCACCCCTCCACTTT. It is translated as CASNRIHSSYNSPLHF.

This sequence joins TRBV27 and TRBJ2-5, with D tentatively TRBD2 (6 bases). Germline V CDR1 and CDR2: MNHEY, SMNVEV (reference sequence). V dropped 5 bases and J dropped 7 bases, with 14 bases sitting between them. The CDR3 length is 13 residues. The CDR3 protein is CASSRHEAGTQYF. The CDR3 nucleotides are TGTGCCAGCAGTCGACACGAAGCGGGGACCCAGTACTTC.

This sequence joins TRBV2 and TRBJ1-1, with D hard to call. This CDR3 is 15 amino acids long. V shed 4 bases and J shed 6 bases, with 18 bases lying between them. Germline V CDR1 and CDR2: SNHLY, FYNNEI. The CDR3 here is CASSGGHPTQAEAFF. The DNA of the CDR3 is TGTGCCAGCAGTGGTGGTCACCCGACGCAGGCTGAAGCTTTCTTT.

The J gene is TRBJ1-2, the V gene TRBV3-1 (or the pseudogene TRBV3-2), with a tentative D call TRBD1 (5 bases). The germline V gene has CDR1 LGHDT and CDR2 YNNKEL (reference sequence). There are 16 residues in the CDR3. Trimming removed 2 bases at V and 3 bases at J, with 16 bases between. The CDR3 loop is CASSQKGARDHYGYTF. CDR3 sequence (DNA): TGTGCCAGCAGCCAAAAGGGAGCCAGGGATCACTATGGCTACACCTTC.

The CDR3 DNA reads as TGTGCCAGCAGCGTCCTCCCGCCCGGCGCCCCTTACAATGAGCAGTTCTTC. Residues: CASSVLPPGAPYNEQFF. The genes are TRBV9 and TRBJ2-1; D gene unclear. V gave up 2 bases and J gave up 4 bases, with 19 bases separating them. Germline V CDR1 and CDR2: SGDLS, YYNGEE. This CDR3 spans 17 amino acids.

This rearrangement joins TRBV2 to TRBJ2-7; D remains unclear. The CDR3 contains 17 residues. The germline CDR1 and CDR2 sequences are SNHLY and FYNNEI. Between the trimmed V and J ends, which lost 1 base and 3 bases, there was a span of 19 bases. CDR3 sequence (DNA): TGTGCCAGCAGTGAAGGGTTATACTTGCAACTGGGCTACGAGCAGTACTTC. Encoded protein: CASSEGLYLQLGYEQYF.

This clone appeared a single time. The V call is TRBV5-6, the J call TRBJ2-7; 9 nucleotides agree with TRBD2. This CDR3 region has 14 residues. Germline V lookup: CDR1 SGHDT, CDR2 YYEEEE. V lost 6 bases to trimming and J lost 5 bases; unmatched junction nucleotides: 9. The DNA of the CDR3 is TGTGCCAGCACCCTAGCGGGACTTGTCAACGAGCAGTACTTC. It is translated as CASTLAGLVNEQYF.

This chain uses TRBV19 with TRBJ2-1; 8 nucleotides agree with TRBD2. V gave up 5 bases and J gave up 0 bases; unmatched junction bases: 3. CDR1 is LNHDA, CDR2 SQIVND, per germline (reference sequence). The CDR3 contains 15 residues. In DNA, the CDR3 is TGTGCCAGTAGTCCCAGCGGGAGCTCCTACAATGAGCAGTTCTTC. Protein sequence: CASSPSGSSYNEQFF.

This chain connects TRBV5-6 to TRBJ1-4; D might be TRBD1 (5 bases). The CDR3 length is 15 residues. Looked up from germline, CDR1 is SGHDT and CDR2 is YYEEEE. Trimming took 2 bases from V and 1 from J, leaving 9 bases between them. Here the CDR3 reads CASSFGGRTNEKLFF. DNA for the CDR3: TGTGCCAGCAGCTTCGGGGGGAGAACTAATGAAAAACTGTTTTTT. Drawing the rest from reference TRBV5-6 and TRBJ1-4, the complete variable domain is DAGVTQSPTHLIKTRGQQVTLRCSPKSGHDTVSWYQQALGQGPQFIFQYYEEEERQRGNFPDRFSGHQFPNYSSELNVNALLLGDSALYLCASSFGGRTNEKLFFGSGTQLSVL.

The CDR3 loop reads CAISETSTGADTQYF. In DNA, the CDR3 is TGTGCCATCAGCGAGACGTCCACAGGGGCAGATACGCAGTATTTT. The chain uses TRBV10-3 and TRBJ2-3, with 7 bases lining up with TRBD1. Trimming at V came to 6 bases and at J to 4 bases, leaving 10 bases not matched to a gene. The germline V gene encodes CDR1 ENHRY and CDR2 SYGVKD. CDR3 length: 15 residues.

The rearrangement joins TRBV7-2 to TRBJ2-7; 9 bases line up with TRBD2. Looked up from germline, CDR1 is SGHTA and CDR2 is FQGNSA. V gave up 3 bases and J gave up 2 bases; unmatched junction bases: 8. This CDR3 is 16 amino acids long. CDR3 in amino acids: CASSFNLAGPAYEQYF. The DNA for the CDR3 is TGTGCCAGCAGCTTTAATCTAGCGGGGCCGGCCTACGAGCAGTACTTC.

CDR3 in amino acids: CSVKGLTGVTNTEAFF. CDR3 coding DNA: TGCAGCGTCAAAGGTCTTACAGGGGTCACGAACACTGAAGCTTTCTTT. The chain recombines TRBV29-1 with TRBJ1-1, with 7 bases lining up with TRBD1. Germline trimming cut 6 bases from V and 1 base from J; bases unmatched to any gene: 14. The CDR3 spans 16 residues. CDR1 and CDR2 (germline): SQVTM, ANQGSEA.

This clone was seen once. The chain combines TRBV28 with TRBJ1-1, with no clear D. This CDR3 contains 11 residues. The germline V gene has CDR1 MDHEN and CDR2 SYDVKM. For the CDR3, the DNA is TGTGTCACCTTCAAGAACACTGAAGCTTTCTTT. Its translation is CVTFKNTEAFF. The variable domain in full, with the rest retrieved from reference TRBV28 and TRBJ1-1, is DVKVTQSSRYLVKRTGEKVFLECVQDMDHENMFWYRQDPGLGLRLIYFSYDVKMKEKGDIPEGYSVSREKKERFSLILESASTNQTSMYLCVTFKNTEAFFGQGTRLTVV.

V gene TRBV9 combines with J gene TRBJ2-1; TRBD2 aligns across 11 bases. CDR3 length equals 16 residues. The trim removed 1 base at V and 7 bases at J, leaving 7 bases unmatched. Germline V gene sequence: CDR1 SGDLS, CDR2 YYNGEE. For the CDR3, the DNA is TGTGCCAGCAGCGTATATAGTAGCGGGAGGGGAAATGAGCAGTTCTTC. Amino acids: CASSVYSSGRGNEQFF.

The chain is built from TRBV4-1 and TRBJ2-3; the match to TRBD2 covers 8 bases. The germline V gene has CDR1 MGHRA and CDR2 YSYEKL. CDR3 length: 16 residues. The V and J ends lost 1 base and 0 bases, in that order; junction bases with no gene match: 3. The CDR3 region has the DNA TGCGCCAGCAGCCAAGGACTAGCGTTCAGCACAGATACGCAGTATTTT. It specifies CASSQGLAFSTDTQYF.

This clone appeared once. This chain uses TRBV25-1 with TRBJ2-3; D gene unclear. The CDR3 extends over 13 amino acids. Germline CDR1 and CDR2: MGHDK and SYGVNS. The V end was cut by 4 bases, the J end by 1 base, with 6 bases between. CDR3 nucleotide sequence: TGTGCCAGCAGTGTTTCCGGCACAGATACGCAGTATTTT. The encoded protein is CASSVSGTDTQYF.

V and J are TRBV5-4 and TRBJ2-5, with unresolved D. The V end lost 4 bases, the J end lost 5 bases, and 9 bases lay between the germline ends. The germline V gene has CDR1 SGHNT and CDR2 YYREEE (reference sequence). The CDR3 spans 12 residues. In nucleotides, the CDR3 is TGTGCCAGCAGCAAGGTGGAGGAGACCCAGTACTTC. Its translation is CASSKVEETQYF.

The chain carries TRBV5-1 and TRBJ1-2; 8 bases are a match to TRBD1. This CDR3 is 14 amino acids long. Per the germline V gene, CDR1 is SGHRS and CDR2 is YFSETQ. V shed 0 bases, J shed 6 bases, and the junction held 4 bases outside the gene matches. CDR3 sequence reads: CASSLVGTGHGYTF. CDR3 bases: TGCGCCAGCAGCTTGGTTGGGACAGGCCATGGCTACACCTTC.

The rearrangement links TRBV19 to TRBJ2-2; D not certain. This CDR3 contains 14 residues. Germline V gene sequence: CDR1 LNHDA, CDR2 SQIVND (reference sequence). The ends were cut back, 4 bases at V and 4 bases at J, with 10 bases in the middle. In nucleotides, the CDR3 is TGTGCCAGTAGTAGCGTGGGAAGCACCGGGGAGCTGTTTTTT. Translated: CASSSVGSTGELFF.

This clone is labeled as medium-sized. The chain couples TRBV7-8 to TRBJ1-6, with TRBD1 identical over 7 bases. V lost 2 bases to trimming and J lost 4 bases; unmatched junction nucleotides: 14. This CDR3 region has 19 residues. In germline, CDR1 is SGHVS, CDR2 FQNEAQ. The CDR3 is CASSLIIRDRKPYNSPLHF. The CDR3 DNA reads as TGTGCCAGCAGCTTAATTATTAGGGACAGAAAGCCGTATAATTCACCCCTCCACTTT.

CDR3 bases: TGTGCCGCCTTATGGGGGCCCGGAAACACCATATATTTT. Amino acid sequence: CAALWGPGNTIYF. The chain joins TRBV30 to TRBJ1-3; D might be TRBD1 (6 bases). This CDR3 region has 13 residues. The germline V and J ends were trimmed by 8 bases and 4 bases, with 15 bases remaining between them. Germline loops: CDR1 GTSNPN, CDR2 SVGIG (reference sequence).

The rearrangement links TRBV19 to TRBJ2-7, with a tentative D call TRBD2 (6 bases). V was trimmed by 5 bases and J by 3 bases, leaving 11 bases between them. CDR3 length equals 13 residues. Germline CDR1 is LNHDA and CDR2 is SQIVND (reference sequence). CDR3 loop: CASSAGSYYEQYF. For the CDR3, the DNA is TGTGCCAGTAGTGCCGGGAGCTACTACGAGCAGTACTTC. Using reference TRBV19 and TRBJ2-7 for the parts outside the CDR3, the full variable domain is DGGITQSPKYLFRKEGQNVTLSCEQNLNHDAMYWYRQDPGQGLRLIYYSQIVNDFQKGDIAEGYSVSREKKESFPLTVTSAQKNPTAFYLCASSAGSYYEQYFGPGTRLTVT.